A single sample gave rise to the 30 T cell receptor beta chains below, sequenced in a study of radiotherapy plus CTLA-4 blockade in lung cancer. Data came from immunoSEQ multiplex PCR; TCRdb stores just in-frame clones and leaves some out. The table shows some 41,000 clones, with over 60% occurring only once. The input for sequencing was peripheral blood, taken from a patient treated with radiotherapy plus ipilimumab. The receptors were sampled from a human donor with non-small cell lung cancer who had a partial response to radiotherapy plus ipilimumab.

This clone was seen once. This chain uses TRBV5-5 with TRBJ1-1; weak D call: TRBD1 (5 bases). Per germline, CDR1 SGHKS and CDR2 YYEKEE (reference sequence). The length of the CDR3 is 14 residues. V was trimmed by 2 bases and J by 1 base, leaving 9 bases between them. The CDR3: CASSFGRANTEAFF. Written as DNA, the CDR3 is TGTGCCAGCAGCTTCGGCAGGGCGAACACTGAAGCTTTCTTT.

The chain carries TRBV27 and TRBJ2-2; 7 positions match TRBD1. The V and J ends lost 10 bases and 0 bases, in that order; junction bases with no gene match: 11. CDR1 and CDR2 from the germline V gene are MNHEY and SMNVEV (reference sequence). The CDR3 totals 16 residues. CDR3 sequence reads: CATRATGQTNTGELFF. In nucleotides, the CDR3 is TGTGCCACCCGCGCAACGGGACAGACGAACACCGGGGAGCTGTTTTTT.

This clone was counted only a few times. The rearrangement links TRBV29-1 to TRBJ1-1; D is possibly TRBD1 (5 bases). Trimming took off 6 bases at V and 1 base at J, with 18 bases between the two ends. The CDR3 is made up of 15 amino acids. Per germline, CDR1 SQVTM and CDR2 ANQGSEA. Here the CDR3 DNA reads TGCAGCGTCCCACGATTGAGGAGGGGGAACACTGAAGCTTTCTTT. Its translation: CSVPRLRRGNTEAFF.

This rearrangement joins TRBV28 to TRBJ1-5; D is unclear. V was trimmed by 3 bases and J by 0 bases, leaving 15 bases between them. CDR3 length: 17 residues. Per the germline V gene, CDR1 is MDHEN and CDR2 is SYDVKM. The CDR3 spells CASSFPLWLDSNQPQHF. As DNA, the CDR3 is TGTGCCAGCAGTTTCCCCCTCTGGCTCGATAGCAATCAGCCCCAGCATTTT.

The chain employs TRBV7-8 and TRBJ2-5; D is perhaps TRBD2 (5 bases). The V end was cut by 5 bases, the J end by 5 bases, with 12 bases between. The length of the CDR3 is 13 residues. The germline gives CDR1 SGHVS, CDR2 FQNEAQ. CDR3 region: CASSRGLGETQYF. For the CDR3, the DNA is TGTGCCAGCAGCCGAGGGCTGGGGGAGACCCAGTACTTC.

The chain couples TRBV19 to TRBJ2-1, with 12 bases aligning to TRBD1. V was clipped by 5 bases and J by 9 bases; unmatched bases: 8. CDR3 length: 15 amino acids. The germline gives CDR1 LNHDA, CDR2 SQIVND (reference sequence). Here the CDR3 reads CASSSGQGARGEQFF. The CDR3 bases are TGTGCCAGTAGTTCGGGACAGGGGGCGCGTGGTGAGCAGTTCTTC.

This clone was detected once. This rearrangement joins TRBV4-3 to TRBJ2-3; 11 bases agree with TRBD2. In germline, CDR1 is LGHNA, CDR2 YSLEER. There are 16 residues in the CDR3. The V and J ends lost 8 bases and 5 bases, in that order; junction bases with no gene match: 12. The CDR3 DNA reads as TGCGCCAGCGGACGGGTAGCGGGGGGGCTTCAAGATACGCAGTATTTT. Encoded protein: CASGRVAGGLQDTQYF.

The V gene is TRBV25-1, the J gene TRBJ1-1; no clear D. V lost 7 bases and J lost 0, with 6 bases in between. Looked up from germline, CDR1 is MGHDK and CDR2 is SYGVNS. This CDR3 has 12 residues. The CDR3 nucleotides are TGTGCCAGCAAAGGAGTGAACACTGAAGCTTTCTTT. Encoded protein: CASKGVNTEAFF.

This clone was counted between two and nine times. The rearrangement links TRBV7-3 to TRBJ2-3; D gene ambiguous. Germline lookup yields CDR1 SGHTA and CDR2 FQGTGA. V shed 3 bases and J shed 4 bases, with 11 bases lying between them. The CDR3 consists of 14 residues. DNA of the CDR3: TGTGCCAGCAGCTTCGGCGGTTGGGCAGATACGCAGTATTTT. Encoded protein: CASSFGGWADTQYF.

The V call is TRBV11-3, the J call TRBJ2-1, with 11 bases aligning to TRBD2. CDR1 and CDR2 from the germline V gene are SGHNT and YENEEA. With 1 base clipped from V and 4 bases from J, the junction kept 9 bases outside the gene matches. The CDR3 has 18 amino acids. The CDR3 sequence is CASSLGPGGTSGYNEQFF. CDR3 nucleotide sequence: TGTGCCAGCAGCTTAGGTCCTGGGGGGACTAGCGGTTACAATGAGCAGTTCTTC.

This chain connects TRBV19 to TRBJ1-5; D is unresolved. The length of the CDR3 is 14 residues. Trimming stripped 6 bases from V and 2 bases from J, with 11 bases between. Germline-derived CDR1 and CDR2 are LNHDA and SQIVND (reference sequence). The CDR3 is CASREGSGNQPQHF. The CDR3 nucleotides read TGTGCCAGTAGAGAGGGTTCCGGCAATCAGCCCCAGCATTTT.

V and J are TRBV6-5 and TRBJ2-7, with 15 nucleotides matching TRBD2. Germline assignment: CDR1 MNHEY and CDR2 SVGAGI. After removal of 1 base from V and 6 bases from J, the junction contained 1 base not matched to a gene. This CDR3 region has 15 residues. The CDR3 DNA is TGTGCCAGCAGTTACTGGACTAGCGGGAGGGCCGAGCAGTACTTC. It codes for CASSYWTSGRAEQYF.

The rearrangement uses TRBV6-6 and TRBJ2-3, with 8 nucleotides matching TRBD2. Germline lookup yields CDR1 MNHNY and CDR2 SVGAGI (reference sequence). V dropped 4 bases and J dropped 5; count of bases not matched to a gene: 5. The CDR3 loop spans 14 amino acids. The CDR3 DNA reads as TGTGCCAGCAGTTCAAAGCGGGGGAGAGATACGCAGTATTTT. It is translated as CASSSKRGRDTQYF.

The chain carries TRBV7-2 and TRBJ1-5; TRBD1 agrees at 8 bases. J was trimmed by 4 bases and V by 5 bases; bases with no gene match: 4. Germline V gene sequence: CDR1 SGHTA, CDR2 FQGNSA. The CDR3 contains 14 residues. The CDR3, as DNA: TGTGCCAGCAGCCCCCGGACAGGGAATCAGCCCCAGCATTTT. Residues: CASSPRTGNQPQHF.

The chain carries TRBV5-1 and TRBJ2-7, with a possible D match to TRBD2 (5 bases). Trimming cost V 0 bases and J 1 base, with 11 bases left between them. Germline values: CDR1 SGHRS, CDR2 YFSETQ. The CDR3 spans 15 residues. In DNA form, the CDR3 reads TGCGCCAGCAGCTTGGGGACTCCGGGTTCCTACGAGCAGTACTTC. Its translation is CASSLGTPGSYEQYF.

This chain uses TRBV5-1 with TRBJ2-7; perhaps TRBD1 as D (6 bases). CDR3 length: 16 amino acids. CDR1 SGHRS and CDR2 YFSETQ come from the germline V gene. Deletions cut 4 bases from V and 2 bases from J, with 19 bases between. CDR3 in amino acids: CASSRTPQTGTYEQYF. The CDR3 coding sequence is TGCGCCAGCAGCCGGACACCTCAGACAGGTACCTACGAGCAGTACTTC.

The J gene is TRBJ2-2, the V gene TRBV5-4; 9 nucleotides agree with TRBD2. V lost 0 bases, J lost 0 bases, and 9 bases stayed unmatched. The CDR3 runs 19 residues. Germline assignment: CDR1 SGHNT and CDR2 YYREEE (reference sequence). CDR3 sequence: CASSLGGASGAANTGELFF. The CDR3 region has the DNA TGTGCCAGCAGCTTGGGTGGGGCTAGCGGGGCCGCGAACACCGGGGAGCTGTTTTTT.

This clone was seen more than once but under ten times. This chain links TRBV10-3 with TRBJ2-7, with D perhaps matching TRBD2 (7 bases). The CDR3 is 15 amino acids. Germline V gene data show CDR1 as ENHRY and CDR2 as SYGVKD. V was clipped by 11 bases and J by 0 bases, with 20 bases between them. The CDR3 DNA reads TGTGCCGTGGGGGGGCCGGGAGGAAGCTCCTACGAGCAGTACTTC. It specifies CAVGGPGGSSYEQYF.

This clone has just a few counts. In DNA, the CDR3 is TGTGCAAGTCGCGTAGGGGGGGACTGCTCCTACGAGCAGTACTTC. This codes for CASRVGGDCSYEQYF. The rearrangement uses TRBV12-2 and TRBJ2-7; the table's TRBD2 call for D was not verified on the DNA. TRBV12-2 is termed a pseudogene. The CDR3 loop spans 15 amino acids.

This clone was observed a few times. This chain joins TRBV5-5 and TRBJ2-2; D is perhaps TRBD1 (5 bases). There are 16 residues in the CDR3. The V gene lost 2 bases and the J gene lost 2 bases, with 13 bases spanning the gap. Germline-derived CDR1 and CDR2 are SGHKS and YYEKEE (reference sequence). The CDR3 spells CASSLATQGNTGELFF. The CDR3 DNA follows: TGTGCCAGCAGCTTAGCGACTCAGGGAAACACCGGGGAGCTGTTTTTT.

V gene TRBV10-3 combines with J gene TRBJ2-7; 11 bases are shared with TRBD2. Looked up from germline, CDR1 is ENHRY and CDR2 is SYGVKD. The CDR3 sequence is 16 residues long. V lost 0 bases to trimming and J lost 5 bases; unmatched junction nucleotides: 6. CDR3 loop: CAISESATSGSHEQYF. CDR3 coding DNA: TGTGCCATCAGTGAGTCTGCCACTAGCGGGAGTCACGAGCAGTACTTC.

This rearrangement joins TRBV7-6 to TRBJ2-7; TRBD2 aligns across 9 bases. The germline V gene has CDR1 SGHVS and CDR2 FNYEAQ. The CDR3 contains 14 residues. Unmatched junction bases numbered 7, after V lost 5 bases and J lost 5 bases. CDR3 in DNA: TGTGCCAGCAGCCGGGCGGGAGGGATGGACGAGCAGTACTTC. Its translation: CASSRAGGMDEQYF.

Here the CDR3 reads CASSETPGQLSNQPQHF. For the CDR3, the DNA is TGTGCCAGCAGCGAGACTCCGGGACAGCTTAGCAATCAGCCCCAGCATTTT. The J gene is TRBJ1-5, the V gene TRBV5-5, with 7 positions matching TRBD1. CDR3 size: 17 residues. CDR1 SGHKS and CDR2 YYEKEE come from the germline V gene (reference sequence). V trimming: 4 bases; J trimming: 0 bases; junction bases outside the gene matches: 10. Full variable domain (missing parts from reference TRBV5-5 and TRBJ1-5): DAGVTQSPTHLIKTRGQQVTLRCSPISGHKSVSWYQQVLGQGPQFIFQYYEKEERGRGNFPDRFSARQFPNYSSELNVNALLLGDSALYLCASSETPGQLSNQPQHFGDGTRLSIL.

CDR3: CASSRSGGAVETQYF. The CDR3 DNA reads TGTGCCAGTAGTAGAAGCGGGGGGGCCGTGGAGACCCAGTACTTC. The rearrangement links TRBV19 to TRBJ2-5; 10 bases match TRBD2. The CDR3 spans 15 residues. Per the germline V gene, CDR1 is LNHDA and CDR2 is SQIVND (reference sequence). Losses at the gene ends were 4 bases for V and 5 bases for J; bases not matched to a gene: 7.

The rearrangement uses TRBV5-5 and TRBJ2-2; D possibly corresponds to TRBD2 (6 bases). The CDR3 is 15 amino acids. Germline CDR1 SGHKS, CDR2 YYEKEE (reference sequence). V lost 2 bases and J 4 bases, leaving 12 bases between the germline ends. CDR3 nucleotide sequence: TGTGCCAGCAGCTTTAATCGGGAGAGCACCGGGGAGCTGTTTTTT. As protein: CASSFNRESTGELFF.

This CDR3 is CASSQESGTPLHF. The CDR3 DNA reads TGCGCCAGCAGCCAAGAGTCAGGGACACCCCTCCACTTT. The chain recombines TRBV4-1 with TRBJ1-6; maybe TRBD1 (5 bases). The V gene's germline CDR1 is MGHRA and CDR2 YSYEKL. The length of the CDR3 is 13 residues. V was trimmed by 0 bases and J by 11 bases, leaving 8 bases between them.

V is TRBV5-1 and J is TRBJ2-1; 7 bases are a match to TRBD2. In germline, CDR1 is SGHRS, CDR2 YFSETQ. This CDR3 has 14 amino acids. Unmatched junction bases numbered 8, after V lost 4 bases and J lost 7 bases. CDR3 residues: CASSLGLVGNEQFF. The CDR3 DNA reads TGCGCCAGCAGCCTAGGACTAGTTGGGAATGAGCAGTTCTTC.

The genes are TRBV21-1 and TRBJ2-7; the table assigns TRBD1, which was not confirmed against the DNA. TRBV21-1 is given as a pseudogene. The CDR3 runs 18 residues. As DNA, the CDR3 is TGTGCCAGCAGCAAAGTAGGCCCCGACAGGGGAAGCTCCTACGAGCAGTACTTC. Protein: CASSKVGPDRGSSYEQYF.

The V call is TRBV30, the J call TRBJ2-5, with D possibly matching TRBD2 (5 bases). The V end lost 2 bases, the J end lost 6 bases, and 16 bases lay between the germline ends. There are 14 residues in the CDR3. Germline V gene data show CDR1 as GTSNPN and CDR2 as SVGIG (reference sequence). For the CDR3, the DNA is TGTGCCTGGAGTCAACCGGGAAAGAGCAAGACCCAGTACTTC. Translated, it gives CAWSQPGKSKTQYF.

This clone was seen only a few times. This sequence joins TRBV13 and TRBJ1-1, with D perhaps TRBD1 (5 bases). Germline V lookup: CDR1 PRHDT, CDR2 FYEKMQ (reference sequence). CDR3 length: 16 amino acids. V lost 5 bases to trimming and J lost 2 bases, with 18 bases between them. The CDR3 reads CASSPPSTDRNTEAFF. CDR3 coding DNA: TGTGCCAGCAGCCCTCCCTCGACAGACAGAAACACTGAAGCTTTCTTT.